This TCR beta chain was found in a study of control samples from healthy donors and cancer patients. The CDR3 is 14 amino acids. Produced via immunoSEQ multiplex PCR; TCRdb's table is partial and in-frame only. The sample contains about 54,000 clones, around 96% of which appear only once. This TCR was sampled from a woman under 40 in good health. The V and J genes are TRBV21-1 and TRBJ2-1. TRBV21-1 is given as a pseudogene. Sequenced sample: blood. The CDR3 is CASVGERSYNEQFF. CDR3 DNA: TGTGCCAGCGTGGGGGAGAGGTCCTACAATGAGCAGTTCTTC.